These 20 T cell receptor beta chains came from one sample sequenced in a study of blood T cell repertoires in COVID-19. Clones were sequenced by immunoSEQ multiplex PCR, and TCRdb holds only the in-frame ones, with some missing. The sample includes around 270,000 clones, 80% to 90% of them seen just once. Sequencing was done on a sample of peripheral blood. The source of these receptors is a middle-aged man with acute or convalescent COVID-19.

In regard to this clone: Distinct nucleotide sequences in the sample also encode this CDR3. The V call is TRBV5-4, the J call TRBJ2-2; 11 nucleotides align to TRBD2. This CDR3 spans 14 amino acids. The V gene end was trimmed by 5 bases and the J gene end by 6 bases; junction bases not matched to a gene: 3. Germline CDR1 SGHNT, CDR2 YYREEE (reference sequence). CDR3 nucleotides: TGTGCCAGCAGTTCTAGCGGGGGGTCCGGGGAGCTGTTTTTT. Translation: CASSSSGGSGELFF.

The rearrangement joins TRBV6-5 to TRBJ2-7; 8 bases align to TRBD1. The V gene end was trimmed by 7 bases and the J gene end by 4 bases; junction bases not matched to a gene: 12. Germline loops: CDR1 MNHEY, CDR2 SVGAGI. This CDR3 comprises 15 residues. The CDR3 DNA reads as TGTGCCAGCATTTTCGGACAGGGAGGTTTTTACGAGCAGTACTTC. Translation gives CASIFGQGGFYEQYF.

J is TRBJ2-3 and V is TRBV5-4, with D possibly being TRBD1 (5 bases). The CDR3 contains 14 residues. V was shortened by 0 bases and J by 0 bases, with 5 bases between the two germline ends. In germline, CDR1 is SGHNT, CDR2 YYREEE (reference sequence). The CDR3 nucleotides read TGTGCCAGCAGCTTGGACAGGAGCACAGATACGCAGTATTTT. This codes for CASSLDRSTDTQYF.

V gene TRBV29-1 combines with J gene TRBJ2-2; no reliable D call. CDR1 is SQVTM and CDR2 is ANQGSEA in the germline V gene. The V end lost 4 bases, the J end lost 2 bases, and 8 bases lay between the germline ends. The CDR3 contains 13 residues. CDR3 in amino acids: CSVGGTNTGELFF. Here the CDR3 DNA reads TGCAGCGTTGGAGGTACTAACACCGGGGAGCTGTTTTTT.

The chain links TRBV5-1 to TRBJ2-7; 9 positions agree with TRBD1. This CDR3 contains 15 residues. Germline V gene sequence: CDR1 SGHRS, CDR2 YFSETQ. The trim removed 2 bases at V and 0 bases at J, leaving 3 bases unmatched. CDR3 coding DNA: TGCGCCAGCAGCTTCGGACAGGGGAGCTCCTACGAGCAGTACTTC. It encodes CASSFGQGSSYEQYF.

This rearrangement joins TRBV11-3 to TRBJ2-2; TRBD1 agrees at 12 bases. Germline CDR1 and CDR2: SGHNT and YENEEA. The CDR3 is 16 amino acids. The ends lost 3 bases at V and 5 bases at J; junction bases unmatched: 4. The DNA for the CDR3 is TGTGCCAGCAGCTTGGGACAGGGGGCAGGAACCGGGGAGCTGTTTTTT. It specifies CASSLGQGAGTGELFF.

The J gene is TRBJ1-1, the V gene TRBV7-9; no definite D call. V lost 4 bases and J lost 8, with 17 bases in between. This CDR3 region has 14 residues. Germline V CDR1 and CDR2: SEHNR, FQNEAQ (reference sequence). Here the CDR3 DNA reads TGTGCCAGCAGCTATTTTACGGAGGCCTTGGAAGCTTTCTTT. Translated: CASSYFTEALEAFF.

This rearrangement joins TRBV2 to TRBJ1-2; D is possibly TRBD1 (5 bases). Germline V gene lookup returns CDR1 SNHLY and CDR2 FYNNEI. The V gene lost 2 bases and the J gene lost 4 bases, with 11 bases spanning the gap. The CDR3 consists of 14 residues. The CDR3 spells CASSEQGKGYGYTF. CDR3 coding DNA: TGTGCCAGCAGTGAACAGGGAAAGGGCTATGGCTACACCTTC.

The V call is TRBV3-1 (or the pseudogene TRBV3-2), the J call TRBJ2-7; tentatively, D is TRBD1 (5 bases). Germline CDR1 reads LGHDT; CDR2 reads YNNKEL (reference sequence). This CDR3 is built from 14 residues. Deletions cut 4 bases from V and 0 bases from J, with 10 bases between. In nucleotides, the CDR3 is TGTGCCAGCAGCCTAACGACAGTCTCCTACGAGCAGTACTTC. This gives the protein CASSLTTVSYEQYF.

V usage is TRBV2 and J usage is TRBJ1-6; maybe TRBD1 (6 bases). The CDR3 runs to 15 residues. V was trimmed by 1 base and J by 10 bases, leaving 14 bases between them. CDR1 and CDR2 (germline): SNHLY, FYNNEI. The CDR3 DNA follows: TGTGCCAGCAGTGAAGGGTGGCAGGGGCAGTCACCCCTCCACTTT. Its translation: CASSEGWQGQSPLHF.

This clone has just one count. The chain recombines TRBV18 with TRBJ1-5; tentative D call: TRBD1 (5 bases). The germline CDR1 and CDR2 sequences are KGHSH and LQKENI. The CDR3 totals 15 residues. The V and J ends lost 2 bases and 3 bases respectively, with 11 bases between them. CDR3 DNA sequence: TGTGCCAGCTCACCAGGCCCAGGGAACAATCAGCCCCAGCATTTT. Translation gives CASSPGPGNNQPQHF.

The J gene is TRBJ2-1, the V gene TRBV5-1; TRBD1 matches at 9 bases. The CDR3 contains 18 residues. Losses at the gene ends were 0 bases for V and 7 bases for J; bases not matched to a gene: 14. Germline V CDR1 and CDR2: SGHRS, YFSETQ. CDR3 amino acids: CASSLVPGFGGTGNEQFF. CDR3 in DNA: TGCGCCAGCAGCTTGGTTCCGGGTTTTGGTGGGACAGGGAATGAGCAGTTCTTC.

This clone was seen just once. The chain combines TRBV2 with TRBJ1-5; TRBD1 might be the D (5 bases). Germline V gene data show CDR1 as SNHLY and CDR2 as FYNNEI. The CDR3 covers 13 residues. V was pared by 11 bases and J by 2 bases, with 13 bases between. As DNA, the CDR3 is TGTGCCGGGACTGGGGGTGGCAATCAGCCCCAGCATTTT. It encodes CAGTGGGNQPQHF.

This chain connects TRBV5-4 to TRBJ2-2; 7 bases agree with TRBD1. The germline V gene encodes CDR1 SGHNT and CDR2 YYREEE (reference sequence). The CDR3 contains 16 residues. J gave up 7 bases and V 2 bases, and 11 bases lay outside the gene matches. The CDR3 here is CASSFKRETGIGELFF. The CDR3 coding sequence is TGTGCCAGCAGCTTCAAACGAGAGACAGGGATCGGGGAGCTGTTTTTT.

Written as DNA, the CDR3 is TGTGCCATCAGTGAGTTAGAGTGGGAAAAACTGTTTTTT. It is translated as CAISELEWEKLFF. The chain has TRBV10-3 and TRBJ1-4; D remains unclear. This CDR3 region has 13 residues. Germline loops: CDR1 ENHRY, CDR2 SYGVKD. Trimming cost V 1 base and J 8 bases, with 8 bases left between them.

The rearrangement joins TRBV5-6 to TRBJ1-2; the match to TRBD1 covers 12 bases. There are 13 residues in the CDR3. Per germline, CDR1 SGHDT and CDR2 YYEEEE. With 4 bases clipped from V and 8 bases from J, the junction kept 3 bases outside the gene matches. CDR3 DNA: TGTGCCAGCAGCACCGGGACAGGGGGCGGCTACACCTTC. Protein product: CASSTGTGGGYTF.

The count of this clone is one. The J gene is TRBJ1-1, the V gene TRBV3-1 (or the pseudogene TRBV3-2); D is perhaps TRBD1 (6 bases). The CDR3 has 12 amino acids. The V gene lost 4 bases and the J gene lost 10 bases, with 13 bases spanning the gap. CDR1 LGHDT and CDR2 YNNKEL come from the germline V gene (reference sequence). The CDR3 reads CASSPRAGAAFF. For the CDR3, the DNA is TGTGCCAGCAGCCCCCGGGCAGGGGCAGCTTTCTTT.

The chain uses TRBV3-1 (or the pseudogene TRBV3-2) and TRBJ1-2; D may be TRBD1 (5 bases). The CDR3 length is 16 residues. Germline loops: CDR1 LGHDT, CDR2 YNNKEL (reference sequence). Trimming pared 4 bases from V and 1 base from J, leaving 16 bases between. The CDR3 nucleotides are TGTGCCAGCAGCCTCCGGATGCGGGGGTTTAACTATGGCTACACCTTC. Translation gives CASSLRMRGFNYGYTF.

This chain connects TRBV27 to TRBJ1-6; the match to TRBD1 covers 9 bases. Germline V gene lookup returns CDR1 MNHEY and CDR2 SMNVEV (reference sequence). V shed 0 bases, J shed 4 bases, and the junction held 7 bases outside the gene matches. The CDR3 runs to 18 residues. The CDR3 is CASSLSGGTGLYNSPLHF. For the CDR3, the DNA is TGTGCCAGCAGTTTATCGGGGGGGACAGGGCTATATAATTCACCCCTCCACTTT.

The CDR3 DNA sequence: TGTGCCAGCAGTGAAGGGACCTCAGGACTTGTACTATACGAGCAGTACTTC. This encodes CASSEGTSGLVLYEQYF. The chain carries TRBV2 and TRBJ2-7, with D tentatively TRBD2 (5 bases). V shed 1 base and J shed 4 bases, with 20 bases lying between them. CDR3 length equals 17 residues. Germline V gene lookup returns CDR1 SNHLY and CDR2 FYNNEI.